These 8 T cell receptor beta chains came from one sample sequenced in a study of T-cell reconstitution after alpha-beta-depleted transplantation in children. Unique molecular identifiers were used in preparing the TCRbeta library. A single record per CDR3 protein comes from TCRdb applying MiXCR to the PCR reads. The table includes 200,000 to 250,000 distinct CDR3 sequences, approximately 10% detected once. This sample comprised PBMCs from the stem cell graft donor, obtained from the stem cell graft. These receptors all stem from a human donor who donated a stem cell graft to a child with acute lymphoblastic leukemia.

The sample holds a few counts of this clonotype. The rearrangement uses TRBV7-7 and TRBJ2-1; possible D gene TRBD1, 6 bases. Germline assignment: CDR1 SSHAT and CDR2 FNYEAQ (reference sequence). CDR3 length equals 15 residues. V lost 5 bases and J lost 2, with 13 bases in between. The CDR3 region has the DNA TGTGCCAGCAGCCGGAGTGGACAGACCTACAATGAGCAGTTCTTC. Protein: CASSRSGQTYNEQFF.

This chain joins TRBV5-1 and TRBJ2-1, with D unresolved. This CDR3 has 15 residues. The V gene's germline CDR1 is SGHRS and CDR2 YFSETQ. Deletions cut 0 bases from V and 5 bases from J, with 12 bases between. In nucleotides, the CDR3 is TGCGCCAGCAGCTTGGGGCTTAGATCGGACAATGAGCAGTTCTTC. Translated, it gives CASSLGLRSDNEQFF.

This clonotype was observed a few times. The chain is built from TRBV14 and TRBJ2-1; 11 bases are shared with TRBD2. This CDR3 is 18 amino acids long. Germline lookup yields CDR1 SGHDN and CDR2 FVKESK. Unmatched junction bases numbered 15, after V lost 1 base and J lost 10 bases. The DNA for the CDR3 is TGTGCCAGCAGCCAAGGCTGGGCTAGCGGGGGGAGATTTCAGGAGCAGTTCTTC. This sequence encodes CASSQGWASGGRFQEQFF.

This clonotype has a count of ten or more. This sequence joins TRBV27 and TRBJ2-7; no clear D. Trimming cost V 2 bases and J 0 bases, with 11 bases left between them. This CDR3 is 15 amino acids long. CDR1 is MNHEY, CDR2 SMNVEV, per germline (reference sequence). The CDR3 DNA reads TGTGCCAGCAGTTTACGGGCACAGCCCTCCTACGAGCAGTACTTC. Encoded protein: CASSLRAQPSYEQYF.

The table lists this clonotype with many counts. This rearrangement joins TRBV7-2 to TRBJ2-2; D is possibly TRBD1 or TRBD2 (6 bases each). The CDR3 totals 15 residues. Germline V gene data show CDR1 as SGHTA and CDR2 as FQGNSA. Trimming stripped 7 bases from V and 7 bases from J, with 19 bases between. CDR3: CASTQLRGPGGELFF. The CDR3 coding sequence is TGTGCCAGCACCCAACTCCGGGGGCCGGGCGGGGAGCTGTTTTTT.

This chain uses TRBV25-1 with TRBJ1-3; maybe TRBD1 (6 bases). The V end lost 8 bases, the J end lost 5 bases, and 16 bases lay between the germline ends. CDR1 is MGHDK, CDR2 SYGVNS, per germline. This CDR3 region has 14 residues. CDR3 DNA: TGTGCCAGCGGCGGAGGGGGAGTGAGAAACACCATATATTTT. Translation gives CASGGGGVRNTIYF. The variable domain in full, completed from reference TRBV25-1 and TRBJ1-3, reads EADIYQTPRYLVIGTGKKITLECSQTMGHDKMYWYQQDPGMELHLIHYSYGVNSTEKGDLSSESTVSRIRTEHFPLTLESARPSHTSQYLCASGGGGVRNTIYFGEGSWLTVV.

This clonotype appeared many times. This chain joins TRBV6-5 and TRBJ2-5; TRBD1 agrees at 9 bases. CDR3 length equals 14 residues. The V segment lost 4 bases and the J segment 3 bases; nucleotides outside the gene matches: 3. Germline CDR1 reads MNHEY; CDR2 reads SVGAGI. The CDR3 DNA reads TGTGCCAGCAGTTGGGACAGGGTAGAAGAGACCCAGTACTTC. Protein product: CASSWDRVEETQYF.

The J gene is TRBJ2-5, the V gene TRBV5-1; D uncertain. The CDR3 runs to 13 residues. Germline CDR1 and CDR2: SGHRS and YFSETQ. The V gene lost 0 bases and the J gene lost 5 bases, with 8 bases spanning the gap. The CDR3 region is CASSLAVWETQYF. The CDR3 DNA sequence: TGCGCCAGCAGCTTGGCCGTCTGGGAGACCCAGTACTTC. The complete variable domain, with remaining parts taken from reference TRBV5-1 and TRBJ2-5, reads KAGVTQTPRYLIKTRGQQVTLSCSPISGHRSVSWYQQTPGQGLQFLFEYFSETQRNKGNFPGRFSGRQFSNSRSEMNVSTLELGDSALYLCASSLAVWETQYFGPGTRLLVL.